The next 18 T cell receptor beta chains were all read from a single sample in a study of spatial heterogeneity in lung cancer. TCRdb re-analysed the 5' RACE reads in MiXCR, keeping a single row per CDR3 protein. The sample consists of some 120,000 distinct CDR3 sequences, 9% to 15% of them appearing once. Time point denoted: blood at routine non-recurrence follow-up after resection. The authors sequenced whole RNA from tumor, nontumor lung or frozen PBMC without sorting. The sample was PBMCs, taken at follow-up. Every receptor here comes from a male donor with early-stage non-small cell lung cancer.

This clonotype has a handful of counts. V and J are TRBV6-5 and TRBJ2-5; 8 bases line up with TRBD1. Germline CDR1 MNHEY, CDR2 SVGAGI. CDR3 length: 15 amino acids. After removal of 0 bases from V and 2 bases from J, the junction contained 2 bases not matched to a gene. Here the CDR3 DNA reads TGTGCCAGCAGTTACTCAGGGACAGGTCAAGAGACCCAGTACTTC. Protein product: CASSYSGTGQETQYF.

The genes are TRBV7-2 and TRBJ1-2; D possibly corresponds to TRBD1 (6 bases). CDR1 and CDR2 (germline): SGHTA, FQGNSA. V lost 0 bases and J lost 8, with 13 bases in between. This CDR3 region has 14 residues. The CDR3 DNA sequence: TGTGCCAGCAGCTTAGCCCTACAGGGTCGAGGCTACACCTTC. Protein product: CASSLALQGRGYTF.

This clonotype was detected a few times. The gene calls are TRBV29-1 and TRBJ2-3; D possibly uses TRBD1 or TRBD2 (6 bases each). CDR1 is SQVTM, CDR2 ANQGSEA, per germline. The CDR3 runs 13 residues. Trimming removed 4 bases at V and 1 base at J, with 9 bases between. The CDR3 coding sequence is TGCAGCGTTGCCCGGGGGCGCACAGATACGCAGTATTTT. This translates into CSVARGRTDTQYF.

The rearrangement uses TRBV20-1 and TRBJ1-1, with D possibly being TRBD1 (6 bases). The CDR3 spans 14 residues. V lost 3 bases and J 3 bases, leaving 14 bases between the germline ends. Germline CDR1 and CDR2: DFQATT and SNEGSKA (reference sequence). The CDR3: CSARFTGWDTEAFF. In nucleotides, the CDR3 is TGCAGTGCTAGGTTTACAGGGTGGGACACTGAAGCTTTCTTT.

This clonotype was observed at least ten times. This rearrangement joins TRBV7-9 to TRBJ1-2; D ambiguous. The germline V and J ends were trimmed by 5 bases and 8 bases, with 9 bases remaining between them. Germline CDR1 and CDR2: SEHNR and FQNEAQ (reference sequence). The CDR3 runs to 11 residues. CDR3 region: CASSPPIGYTF. CDR3 in DNA: TGTGCCAGCAGCCCTCCGATCGGCTACACCTTC.

Many counts were recorded for this clonotype. The chain links TRBV29-1 to TRBJ1-1, with D unclear. This CDR3 contains 13 residues. The germline CDR1 and CDR2 sequences are SQVTM and ANQGSEA. Trimming removed 6 bases at V and 1 base at J, with 12 bases between. CDR3 sequence: CSVESAGNTEAFF. The CDR3 region has the DNA TGCAGCGTGGAGTCCGCGGGGAACACTGAAGCTTTCTTT.

In its sample, this clonotype was seen a few times. The rearrangement links TRBV4-1 to TRBJ1-2; perhaps TRBD1 as D (6 bases). The CDR3 is made up of 14 amino acids. The ends were cut back, 0 bases at V and 4 bases at J, with 9 bases in the middle. Germline lookup yields CDR1 MGHRA and CDR2 YSYEKL. This chain's CDR3 is CASSQDNRAYGYTF. The CDR3 bases are TGCGCCAGCAGCCAAGATAACAGGGCCTATGGCTACACCTTC.

CDR3 bases: TGTGCCAGCAGCACCGTCGCCGTAATCGACGTGGGAGGTGTCTACGAGCAGTACTTC. This gives the protein CASSTVAVIDVGGVYEQYF. The chain uses TRBV28 and TRBJ2-7; a possible D gene is TRBD2 (6 bases). Germline loops: CDR1 MDHEN, CDR2 SYDVKM. Trimming removed 6 bases at V and 3 bases at J, with 30 bases between. The CDR3 length is 19 residues. The variable domain in full, with the rest retrieved from reference TRBV28 and TRBJ2-7, is DVKVTQSSRYLVKRTGEKVFLECVQDMDHENMFWYRQDPGLGLRLIYFSYDVKMKEKGDIPEGYSVSREKKERFSLILESASTNQTSMYLCASSTVAVIDVGGVYEQYFGPGTRLTVT.

This clonotype occurred a few times. The rearrangement joins TRBV29-1 to TRBJ2-1, with 8 bases matching TRBD1. The CDR3 has 13 amino acids. Germline V gene lookup returns CDR1 SQVTM and CDR2 ANQGSEA. The junction had 3 bases not matched to a gene; V was cut back by 6 bases and J by 2 bases. CDR3 nucleotides: TGCAGCGTCGGGACAGGTCCCTACAATGAGCAGTTCTTC. This translates into CSVGTGPYNEQFF.

The sample holds a few counts of this clonotype. The CDR3 protein is CASSLALGDRGIYNEQFF. DNA for the CDR3: TGTGCCAGCAGCTTAGCGCTAGGAGACAGGGGGATCTACAATGAGCAGTTCTTC. The chain links TRBV7-9 to TRBJ2-1; 9 bases are shared with TRBD1. J gave up 3 bases and V 0 bases, and 9 bases lay outside the gene matches. CDR3 length equals 18 residues. Germline loops: CDR1 SEHNR, CDR2 FQNEAQ (reference sequence).

The gene calls are TRBV21-1 and TRBJ2-5. TRBV21-1 is shown as a pseudogene. CDR3 length: 21 amino acids. In DNA form, the CDR3 reads TGTGCCAGCAGGGAGTCTTCTTTCCTTGATTCGGAAACACACTTAATGGAGACCCAGTACTTC. It translates to CASRESSFLDSETHLMETQYF.

This rearrangement joins TRBV6-5 to TRBJ1-6; D uncertain. This CDR3 contains 14 residues. V was pared by 2 bases and J by 7 bases, with 9 bases between. The V gene's germline CDR1 is MNHEY and CDR2 SVGAGI. The CDR3 nucleotides read TGTGCCAGCAGTTACCCCGTTCCGAATTCACCCCTCCACTTT. Protein sequence: CASSYPVPNSPLHF.

This sequence joins TRBV4-1 and TRBJ1-5, with no clear D. Germline V lookup: CDR1 MGHRA, CDR2 YSYEKL. Deletions cut 3 bases from V and 6 bases from J, with 12 bases between. CDR3 length equals 14 residues. The CDR3 DNA follows: TGCGCCAGCAGCCACCCCGGGATAGCTCAGCCCCAGCATTTT. It specifies CASSHPGIAQPQHF.

The CDR3 sequence: CASSWGDRDNSPLHF. In DNA, the CDR3 is TGTGCCAGCAGCTGGGGGGACAGGGATAATTCACCCCTCCACTTT. This chain connects TRBV5-5 to TRBJ1-6, with 9 bases identical to TRBD1. Trimming removed 3 bases from V and 5 bases from J; junction bases left unmatched: 3. CDR1 SGHKS and CDR2 YYEKEE come from the germline V gene (reference sequence). This CDR3 has 15 residues.

This clonotype was recorded many times. The V call is TRBV7-9, the J call TRBJ2-1, with D tentatively TRBD2 (6 bases). The CDR3 sequence is 16 residues long. Germline CDR1 and CDR2: SEHNR and FQNEAQ (reference sequence). V lost 1 base and J 0 bases, leaving 10 bases between the germline ends. The CDR3 sequence is CASSLGIGGSYNEQFF. The DNA of the CDR3 is TGTGCCAGCAGCTTAGGTATCGGGGGCTCCTACAATGAGCAGTTCTTC.

In this sample, this clonotype turned up a few times. V gene TRBV10-3 combines with J gene TRBJ2-7; TRBD1 aligns across 8 bases. CDR3 length: 14 residues. The trim removed 6 bases at V and 0 bases at J, leaving 4 bases unmatched. From germline, CDR1 is ENHRY and CDR2 SYGVKD. CDR3 loop: CAIRGDRSSYEQYF. In DNA, the CDR3 is TGTGCCATCAGGGGGGACAGGAGCTCCTACGAGCAGTACTTC.

CDR3 coding DNA: TGTGCCAGCTCACCATCTCGAGTGGAGGAGACCCAGTACTTC. This translates into CASSPSRVEETQYF. V and J are TRBV18 and TRBJ2-5; unclear D gene. V lost 2 bases, J lost 5 bases, and 12 bases lay in between. Germline values: CDR1 KGHSH, CDR2 LQKENI. The CDR3 loop spans 14 amino acids.

This clonotype was detected a few times. This chain connects TRBV24-1 to TRBJ2-1; no clear D. CDR1 KGHDR and CDR2 SFDVKD come from the germline V gene. Trimming took off 3 bases at V and 10 bases at J, with 6 bases between the two ends. CDR3 length equals 11 residues. The CDR3 loop reads CATSDITEQFF. As DNA, the CDR3 is TGTGCCACCAGTGATATTACGGAGCAGTTCTTC.